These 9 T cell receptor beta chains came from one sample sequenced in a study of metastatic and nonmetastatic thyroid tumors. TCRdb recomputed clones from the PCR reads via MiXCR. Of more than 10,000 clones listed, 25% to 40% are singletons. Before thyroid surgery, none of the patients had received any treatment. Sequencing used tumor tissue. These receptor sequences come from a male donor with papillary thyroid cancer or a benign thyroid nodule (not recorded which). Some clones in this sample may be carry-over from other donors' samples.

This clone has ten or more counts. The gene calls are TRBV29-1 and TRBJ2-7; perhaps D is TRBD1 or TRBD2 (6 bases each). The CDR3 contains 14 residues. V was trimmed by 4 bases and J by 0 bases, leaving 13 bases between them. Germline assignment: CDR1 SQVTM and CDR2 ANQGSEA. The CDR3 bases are TGCAGCGTTGCGGGGGACACGAGCTCCTACGAGCAGTACTTC. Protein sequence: CSVAGDTSSYEQYF.

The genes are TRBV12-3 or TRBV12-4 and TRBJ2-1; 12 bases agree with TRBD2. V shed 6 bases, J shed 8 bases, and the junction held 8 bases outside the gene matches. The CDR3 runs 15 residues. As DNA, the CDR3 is TGTGCCAGCAGGACGACTAGCGGGGGCCTAGATGAGCAGTTCTTC. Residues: CASRTTSGGLDEQFF.

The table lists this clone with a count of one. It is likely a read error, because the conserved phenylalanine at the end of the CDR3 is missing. CDR3 sequence (DNA): TGTGCCAGCAGCCAAGATCCCGGGGGGCGGACGAGTGGCTACACCCTC. This gives the protein CASSQDPGGRTSGYTL. The V and J genes are TRBV4-2 and TRBJ1-2, with TRBD1 as a possible D gene (6 bases). This CDR3 is built from 16 residues. Per the germline V gene, CDR1 is LGHNA and CDR2 is YNFKEQ. Trimming took off 0 bases at V and 7 bases at J, with 18 bases between the two ends.

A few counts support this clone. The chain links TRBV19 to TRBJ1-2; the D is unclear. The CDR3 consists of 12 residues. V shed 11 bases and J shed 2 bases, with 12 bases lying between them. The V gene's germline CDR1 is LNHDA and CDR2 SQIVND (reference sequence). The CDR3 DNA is TGTGCCTCCGAGGCGGAGAACTATGGCTACACCTTC. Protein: CASEAENYGYTF.

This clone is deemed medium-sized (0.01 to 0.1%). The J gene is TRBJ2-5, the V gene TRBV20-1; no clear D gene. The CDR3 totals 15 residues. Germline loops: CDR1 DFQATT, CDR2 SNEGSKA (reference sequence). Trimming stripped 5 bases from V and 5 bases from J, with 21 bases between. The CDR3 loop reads CSAGRDIESWETQYF. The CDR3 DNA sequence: TGCAGTGCTGGAAGAGATATTGAGTCATGGGAGACCCAGTACTTC.

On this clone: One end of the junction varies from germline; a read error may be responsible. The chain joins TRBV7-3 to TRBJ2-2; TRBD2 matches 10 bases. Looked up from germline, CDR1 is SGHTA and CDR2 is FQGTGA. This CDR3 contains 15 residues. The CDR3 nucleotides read TGTGCCAGCCGCTTAAGCGGGGGGGCCATCGGGGAGCTGTTGTTT. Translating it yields CASRLSGGAIGELLF.

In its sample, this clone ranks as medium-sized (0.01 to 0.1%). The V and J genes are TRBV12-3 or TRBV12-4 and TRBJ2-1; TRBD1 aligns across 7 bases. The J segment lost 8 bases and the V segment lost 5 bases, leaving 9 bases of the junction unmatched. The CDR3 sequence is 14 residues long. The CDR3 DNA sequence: TGTGCCAGCAGTGATAACAGGGGTGGGGATGAGCAGTTCTTC. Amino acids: CASSDNRGGDEQFF.

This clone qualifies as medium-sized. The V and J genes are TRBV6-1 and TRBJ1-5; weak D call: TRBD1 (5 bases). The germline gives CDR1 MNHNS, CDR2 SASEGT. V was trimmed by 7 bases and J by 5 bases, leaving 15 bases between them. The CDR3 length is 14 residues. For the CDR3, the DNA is TGTGCCAGCACTTTAACAGGAGGACATCAGCCCCAGCATTTT. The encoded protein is CASTLTGGHQPQHF.

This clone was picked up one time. CDR3 nucleotides: TGTGCCAGCAGCTTGTCTTGGGGGTCAGGGAGTGTCGCTGGCTACACCTTC. Residues: CASSLSWGSGSVAGYTF. The chain links TRBV11-1 to TRBJ1-2; tentatively, D is TRBD1 (5 bases). Trimming removed 3 bases at V and 7 bases at J, with 24 bases between. Germline V gene data show CDR1 as SGHAT and CDR2 as FQDESV (reference sequence). The CDR3 has 17 amino acids.